Listed here are 4 T cell receptor beta chains from one sample, sequenced in a study of T cells in Graves' hyperthyroidism and ophthalmopathy. From RNA transcripts, TCR beta CDR3 regions were amplified. The HTBI primer set was used in a first-round RT-PCR of the TCR CDR3. TCRdb re-called the multiplex PCR reads through MiXCR, storing one row per CDR3 protein. The sample contains 350,000 or so distinct CDR3 sequences, roughly 20% of which appear only once. The sequenced sample consisted of blood. These receptors were obtained from a woman aged 45-59 years with Graves' hyperthyroidism.

This clonotype has just one count. The chain carries TRBV4-2 and TRBJ1-2; no reliable D call. The CDR3 is 15 residues long. CDR1 LGHNA and CDR2 YNFKEQ come from the germline V gene. V lost 0 bases, J lost 0 bases, and 8 bases lay in between. The CDR3 sequence: CASSQDEATNYGYTF. CDR3 DNA sequence: TGTGCCAGCAGCCAAGATGAGGCGACTAACTATGGCTACACCTTC.

This clonotype has a handful of counts. V gene TRBV6-5 combines with J gene TRBJ1-4; D not resolved. V was pared by 1 base and J by 7 bases, with 7 bases between. This CDR3 is built from 13 residues. From germline, CDR1 is MNHEY and CDR2 SVGAGI. The CDR3 DNA follows: TGTGCCAGCAGTTACTTGTCCTCTGAAAAACTGTTTTTT. Its protein is CASSYLSSEKLFF.

This clonotype was picked up many times. This chain uses TRBV28 with TRBJ2-3; TRBD1 is a possible D gene (5 bases). This CDR3 spans 14 amino acids. The germline CDR1 and CDR2 sequences are MDHEN and SYDVKM. Trimming removed 1 base at V and 2 bases at J, with 7 bases between. CDR3 in amino acids: CASSLSQVTDTQYF. The CDR3 coding sequence is TGTGCCAGCAGTTTATCACAGGTCACAGATACGCAGTATTTT.

This clonotype was observed at least ten times. A read error may account for a junction end that differs from germline. The chain links TRBV18 to TRBJ1-1, with 7 bases that match TRBD1. CDR3 length: 15 residues. CDR1 KGHSH and CDR2 LQKENI come from the germline V gene. The CDR3 DNA sequence: TGTGCCAGCTCACCCCCGCTGGGACAGAACGCTGAAGCTTTCTTT. This translates into CASSPPLGQNAEAFF.